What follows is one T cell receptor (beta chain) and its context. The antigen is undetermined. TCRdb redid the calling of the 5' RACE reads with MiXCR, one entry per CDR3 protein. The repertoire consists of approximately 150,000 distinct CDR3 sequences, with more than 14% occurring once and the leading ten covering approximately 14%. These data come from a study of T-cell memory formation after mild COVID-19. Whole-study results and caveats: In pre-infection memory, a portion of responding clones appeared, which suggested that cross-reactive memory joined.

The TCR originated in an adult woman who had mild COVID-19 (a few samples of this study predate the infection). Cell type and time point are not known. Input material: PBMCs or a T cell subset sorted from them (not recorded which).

CDR3 sequence: CASSQTTGNTGELFF. The CDR3 bases are TGTGCCAGCAGCCAGACTACAGGGAACACCGGGGAGCTGTTTTTT. The gene calls are TRBV3-1 and TRBJ2-2, with D perhaps assigned TRBD1 or TRBD2 (5 bases each). This CDR3 has 15 amino acids. The germline V gene has CDR1 LGHDT and CDR2 YNNKEL (reference sequence). With 3 bases removed from V and 1 base from J, the gap between germline ends came to 9 bases.